Each of the 27 T cell receptor beta chains below was sequenced from the same sample in a study of T-cell memory formation after mild COVID-19. A single record per CDR3 protein comes from TCRdb applying MiXCR to the 5' RACE reads. The profile covers about 140,000 distinct CDR3 sequences, with 13% to 15% appearing a single time and roughly 28% taken by the ten largest. The source material was PBMCs or a T cell subset sorted from them (not recorded which). The receptors were gathered from an adult woman who had mild COVID-19 (a few samples of this study predate the infection). Cell type and time point are not known.

This clonotype was seen at least ten times. The chain uses TRBV6-2 or TRBV6-3 and TRBJ2-5; D remains unclear. The CDR3 covers 15 residues. CDR1 MNHEY and CDR2 SVGEGT come from the germline V gene. V was pared by 4 bases and J by 4 bases, with 16 bases between. Written as DNA, the CDR3 is TGTGCCAGCAGTTCACCTCGCCTTTATATAGAGACCCAGTACTTC. Protein: CASSSPRLYIETQYF.

The genes are TRBV5-5 and TRBJ2-7; the match to TRBD1 covers 8 bases. CDR3 length: 15 amino acids. Trimming at V came to 2 bases and at J to 3 bases, leaving 7 bases not matched to a gene. CDR1 and CDR2 from the germline V gene are SGHKS and YYEKEE (reference sequence). The CDR3 sequence: CASSFLDRVFYEQYF. The CDR3 DNA is TGTGCCAGCAGCTTCCTGGACAGGGTGTTCTACGAGCAGTACTTC.

The V and J genes are TRBV7-7 and TRBJ2-3, with 9 positions matching TRBD2. This CDR3 has 15 residues. The junction had 8 bases not matched to a gene; V was cut back by 5 bases and J by 5 bases. CDR1 is SSHAT and CDR2 is FNYEAQ in the germline V gene (reference sequence). The DNA for the CDR3 is TGTGCCAGCAGCCTCGGCGGGGGGGCCGGAGATACGCAGTATTTT. It is translated as CASSLGGGAGDTQYF.

In this sample, this clonotype turned up a few times. The chain recombines TRBV4-3 with TRBJ2-3; D is perhaps TRBD1 or TRBD2 (5 bases each). Trimming removed 3 bases from V and 2 bases from J, with 9 bases in between. This CDR3 spans 14 amino acids. Germline values: CDR1 LGHNA, CDR2 YSLEER. The DNA for the CDR3 is TGCGCCAGCAGCCAGGGGGAATACACAGATACGCAGTATTTT. It codes for CASSQGEYTDTQYF.

The rearrangement joins TRBV7-9 to TRBJ2-1; the match to TRBD1 covers 7 bases. The germline CDR1 and CDR2 sequences are SEHNR and FQNEAQ (reference sequence). With V trimmed by 4 bases and J by 6 bases, 6 bases remained unmatched. The CDR3 totals 14 residues. The CDR3 loop reads CASSSVDRVNEQFF. The CDR3 coding sequence is TGTGCCAGCAGCTCAGTTGACAGGGTCAATGAGCAGTTCTTC.

The V and J genes are TRBV7-8 and TRBJ2-7; D may be TRBD2 (5 bases). Germline loops: CDR1 SGHVS, CDR2 FQNEAQ. Trimming left V 5 bases short and J 3 bases short, with 14 bases between. The CDR3 totals 14 residues. The CDR3 sequence is CASSSPDGIYEQYF. CDR3 bases: TGTGCCAGCAGCAGCCCGGACGGGATCTACGAGCAGTACTTC.

The rearrangement links TRBV11-3 to TRBJ2-3, with a weak D call TRBD2 (6 bases). The V gene lost 5 bases and the J gene lost 5 bases, with 11 bases spanning the gap. The CDR3 length is 13 residues. Germline values: CDR1 SGHNT, CDR2 YENEEA. This CDR3 is CASSHYGRDTQYF. The CDR3 nucleotides read TGTGCCAGCAGCCACTACGGGAGAGATACGCAGTATTTT.

This clonotype was seen only a few times. The CDR3 region is CASSVDQGETQYF. CDR3 nucleotide sequence: TGTGCCAGCAGCGTAGATCAGGGGGAGACCCAGTACTTC. V usage is TRBV9 and J usage is TRBJ2-5, with D perhaps TRBD1 (6 bases). This CDR3 contains 13 residues. Trimming removed 0 bases from V and 5 bases from J, with 8 bases in between. Germline V CDR1 and CDR2: SGDLS, YYNGEE. The complete variable domain, with remaining parts taken from reference TRBV9 and TRBJ2-5, reads DSGVTQTPKHLITATGQRVTLRCSPRSGDLSVYWYQQSLDQGLQFLIQYYNGEERAKGNILERFSAQQFPDLHSELNLSSLELGDSALYFCASSVDQGETQYFGPGTRLLVL.

This clonotype was seen a handful of times. This chain connects TRBV6-5 to TRBJ1-2; D is unresolved. Germline CDR1 reads MNHEY; CDR2 reads SVGAGI. The CDR3 is 13 amino acids. V was trimmed by 0 bases and J by 4 bases, leaving 6 bases between them. The CDR3 nucleotides are TGTGCCAGCAGTTACTCGTACAGCTATGGCTACACCTTC. Its protein product is CASSYSYSYGYTF.

The chain carries TRBV9 and TRBJ1-1; D gene unclear. Germline lookup yields CDR1 SGDLS and CDR2 YYNGEE. The CDR3 length is 15 residues. V was cut by 0 bases and J by 3 bases, with 12 bases left in between. This CDR3 reads CASSVEYGLHTEAFF. CDR3 sequence (DNA): TGTGCCAGCAGCGTAGAGTACGGGTTGCACACTGAAGCTTTCTTT.

This chain uses TRBV7-6 with TRBJ1-4; D call uncertain. Looked up from germline, CDR1 is SGHVS and CDR2 is FNYEAQ. Trimming cost V 0 bases and J 0 bases, with 8 bases left between them. This CDR3 comprises 16 residues. The DNA of the CDR3 is TGTGCCAGCAGCTTAGCGGCTGGCGCAACTAATGAAAAACTGTTTTTT. Protein sequence: CASSLAAGATNEKLFF.

This clonotype was seen more than once but under ten times. The chain employs TRBV30 and TRBJ2-5, with 9 bases identical to TRBD2. The CDR3 loop spans 15 amino acids. Germline V gene data show CDR1 as GTSNPN and CDR2 as SVGIG (reference sequence). V dropped 2 bases and J dropped 0; count of bases not matched to a gene: 4. In nucleotides, the CDR3 is TGTGCCTGGAGTTTTCTAGCGGGGTACCAAGAGACCCAGTACTTC. This translates into CAWSFLAGYQETQYF.

This clonotype came up a few times. The CDR3 coding sequence is TGTGCCAGCAGCGTAGGGCGACAGGGTGGAGAAGGCTACACCTTC. Amino acid sequence: CASSVGRQGGEGYTF. The chain carries TRBV9 and TRBJ1-2, with TRBD1 matching over 7 bases. Trimming removed 0 bases from V and 8 bases from J; junction bases left unmatched: 10. Germline values: CDR1 SGDLS, CDR2 YYNGEE. This CDR3 contains 15 residues.

V gene TRBV12-3 or TRBV12-4 combines with J gene TRBJ1-1; 7 positions agree with TRBD1. V shed 6 bases, J shed 0 bases, and the junction held 16 bases outside the gene matches. The CDR3 consists of 18 residues. CDR3 in amino acids: CASSHPSEGARMNTEAFF. CDR3 in DNA: TGTGCCAGCAGCCACCCGTCTGAGGGGGCAAGGATGAACACTGAAGCTTTCTTT.

This chain uses TRBV12-3 or TRBV12-4 with TRBJ2-3; 8 nucleotides agree with TRBD1. The ends lost 3 bases at V and 3 bases at J; junction bases unmatched: 5. CDR3 length: 15 residues. CDR3 bases: TGTGCCAGCAGTTTTGCAGGGGGCCTGACAGATACGCAGTATTTT. Translation gives CASSFAGGLTDTQYF.

This clonotype was detected a few times. This chain uses TRBV6-5 with TRBJ1-4; D remains unclear. This CDR3 contains 14 residues. The V end lost 6 bases, the J end lost 7 bases, and 15 bases lay between the germline ends. The germline CDR1 and CDR2 sequences are MNHEY and SVGAGI. The CDR3 bases are TGTGCCAGCAGACCGGACGGGATAGGTGAAAAACTGTTTTTT. The encoded protein is CASRPDGIGEKLFF.

The CDR3 here is CASSQEGTPSGNIQYF. Here the CDR3 DNA reads TGTGCCAGCAGCCAAGAAGGGACCCCGAGCGGGAACATTCAGTACTTC. The chain links TRBV3-1 to TRBJ2-4; D is perhaps TRBD2 (6 bases). Germline CDR1 is LGHDT and CDR2 is YNNKEL (reference sequence). Trimming took 0 bases from V and 7 from J, leaving 16 bases between them. CDR3 length: 16 amino acids.

This clonotype appeared a few times. The V gene is TRBV5-4, the J gene TRBJ2-7; D is possibly TRBD2 (5 bases). Germline CDR1 reads SGHNT; CDR2 reads YYREEE (reference sequence). The CDR3 is made up of 15 amino acids. V was trimmed by 5 bases and J by 2 bases, leaving 17 bases between them. The CDR3: CASRLEADSPYEQYF. The CDR3 bases are TGTGCCAGCAGGCTCGAAGCGGATTCTCCCTACGAGCAGTACTTC.

The chain has TRBV4-1 and TRBJ2-7; the match to TRBD1 covers 9 bases. Germline CDR1 reads MGHRA; CDR2 reads YSYEKL. This CDR3 comprises 17 residues. The V gene end was trimmed by 4 bases and the J gene end by 6 bases; junction bases not matched to a gene: 16. The CDR3 DNA reads TGCGCCAGCAGCCCGGGACAGGGTTCTTTCGGTATGGCCGAGCAGTACTTC. Translation gives CASSPGQGSFGMAEQYF.

The sample holds a few counts of this clonotype. This chain links TRBV4-2 with TRBJ2-1; 9 bases fit TRBD2. V shed 0 bases, J shed 8 bases, and the junction held 8 bases outside the gene matches. The CDR3 has 16 residues. In germline, CDR1 is LGHNA, CDR2 YNFKEQ. CDR3 coding DNA: TGTGCCAGCAGCCAAGAGCGCGGGGGGGCTTACTATGAGCAGTTCTTC. Protein: CASSQERGGAYYEQFF.

The rearrangement links TRBV7-2 to TRBJ2-1; D is possibly TRBD2 (5 bases). V lost 2 bases and J 10 bases, leaving 6 bases between the germline ends. The CDR3 runs to 11 residues. CDR1 and CDR2 from the germline V gene are SGHTA and FQGNSA. The CDR3 reads CASSLRGEQFF. CDR3 coding DNA: TGTGCCAGCAGCTTACGCGGGGAGCAGTTCTTC.

This clonotype has just a few counts. The chain carries TRBV4-1 and TRBJ1-2; possibly TRBD1 for D (6 bases). From germline, CDR1 is MGHRA and CDR2 YSYEKL. The germline V and J ends were trimmed by 1 base and 7 bases, with 13 bases remaining between them. The CDR3 is 14 amino acids. CDR3 nucleotide sequence: TGCGCCAGCAGCCAAGTAATACAGGGCCCTGGCTACACCTTC. Amino acid sequence: CASSQVIQGPGYTF.

This clonotype was picked up a small number of times. The rearrangement links TRBV7-8 to TRBJ2-7; weak D call: TRBD2 (6 bases). The CDR3 sequence is 15 residues long. Germline V gene sequence: CDR1 SGHVS, CDR2 FQNEAQ. Trimming stripped 1 base from V and 0 bases from J, with 10 bases between. The CDR3 here is CASSLERVTSYEQYF. The CDR3 DNA is TGTGCCAGCAGCTTAGAGCGGGTTACCTCCTACGAGCAGTACTTC.

This chain links TRBV6-5 with TRBJ1-1, with TRBD1 matching 7 bases. J gave up 4 bases and V 2 bases, and 7 bases lay outside the gene matches. Per the germline V gene, CDR1 is MNHEY and CDR2 is SVGAGI. The CDR3 sequence is 15 residues long. The CDR3 nucleotides read TGTGCCAGCAGTTACGAGGGGGCAAGGGGCACTGAAGCTTTCTTT. The encoded protein is CASSYEGARGTEAFF.

This clonotype was picked up many times. V is TRBV6-4 and J is TRBJ1-2; TRBD1 might be the D (5 bases). This CDR3 region has 16 residues. Germline V gene lookup returns CDR1 MRHNA and CDR2 SNTAGT. V was shortened by 7 bases and J by 6 bases, with 24 bases between the two germline ends. The CDR3 protein is CASIAQSAGRKDGYTF. The CDR3 bases are TGTGCCAGCATTGCACAAAGTGCGGGGCGCAAGGATGGCTACACCTTC.

This rearrangement joins TRBV4-1 to TRBJ2-7, with a possible D match to TRBD1 (6 bases). This CDR3 is 16 amino acids long. V was shortened by 0 bases and J by 5 bases, with 17 bases between the two germline ends. Per germline, CDR1 MGHRA and CDR2 YSYEKL. This chain's CDR3 is CASSQEPGEYLNEQYF. Here the CDR3 DNA reads TGCGCCAGCAGCCAAGAACCAGGGGAGTATCTCAACGAGCAGTACTTC.

This clonotype was counted between two and nine times. The chain recombines TRBV4-1 with TRBJ1-1, with D possibly matching TRBD1 (5 bases). Germline V gene sequence: CDR1 MGHRA, CDR2 YSYEKL. The ends were cut back, 5 bases at V and 1 base at J, with 11 bases in the middle. CDR3 length equals 14 residues. CDR3 region: CASSLNRGNTEAFF. DNA for the CDR3: TGCGCCAGCAGCTTGAATAGGGGGAACACTGAAGCTTTCTTT.